The rows below give T cell receptor beta chains drawn from one sample of a study of technical replicates of blood from four donors. Using immunoSEQ multiplex PCR, the repertoire was profiled, and TCRdb retains in-frame clones only, with some absent. The data hold 15,000 or so clones, with roughly 80% observed a single time. The sequenced sample was PBMCs. Source of these receptors: a human donor in good health. Both conserved end residues are part of each CDR3. D genes are given only for firm matches. A row's size may be missing; if present it is once, few, many or a size class.

D: .; size: .; length: 15; V: TRBV14; J: TRBJ2-3; DNA: TGTGCCAGCAGCCCATGGGGGCGGGTCACAGATACGCAGTATTTT; CDR3: CASSPWGRVTDTQYF
D: .; size: .; length: 16; V: TRBV7-9; J: TRBJ2-3; DNA: TGTGCCAGCAGCCCCCAGGGCGGACCACACACAGATACGCAGTATTTT; CDR3: CASSPQGGPHTDTQYF
D: TRBD2; size: .; length: 18; V: TRBV7-2; J: TRBJ2-1; DNA: TGTGCCAGCAGCTTATTCCCCATAACTAGCGGTGTTAGAAATGAGCAGTTCTTC; CDR3: CASSLFPITSGVRNEQFF
D: TRBD1; size: few; length: 14; V: TRBV14; J: TRBJ2-7; DNA: TGTGCCAGCAGCCGACAGGGCGGCTCCTACGAGCAGTACTTC; CDR3: CASSRQGGSYEQYF
D: TRBD1; size: .; length: 15; V: TRBV5-1; J: TRBJ2-5; DNA: TGCGCCAGCAGCTTGGCGACAGGGCCACAAGAGACCCAGTACTTC; CDR3: CASSLATGPQETQYF
D: .; size: .; length: 15; V: TRBV7-2; J: TRBJ2-7; DNA: TGTGCCAGCAGCTTAAACTTGGGGGGAGGCTACGAGCAGTACTTC; CDR3: CASSLNLGGGYEQYF
D: .; size: .; length: 12; V: TRBV6-5; J: TRBJ2-7; DNA: TGTGCCAGCGGGGACAACTCCTACGAGCAGTACTTC; CDR3: CASGDNSYEQYF
D: .; size: .; length: 16; V: TRBV29-1; J: TRBJ1-4; DNA: TGCAGCGTTGAAGGGGGACTTTCAGCAACTAATGAAAAACTGTTTTTT; CDR3: CSVEGGLSATNEKLFF
D: .; size: .; length: 16; V: TRBV18; J: TRBJ2-7; DNA: TGTGCCAGCTCACCACCTTCGGACGGAGGATCTACGACGAAGTACTTC; CDR3: CASSPPSDGGSTTKYF
D: TRBD1; size: .; length: 18; V: TRBV7-9; J: TRBJ1-3; DNA: TGTGCCAGCAGCTTATTTTATGGACAGGGGAGCTCTGGAAACACCATATATTTT; CDR3: CASSLFYGQGSSGNTIYF
D: .; size: .; length: 11; V: TRBV28; J: TRBJ2-7; DNA: TGTGCCAGCGGACCGAGGGCAAAGCAGTACTTC; CDR3: CASGPRAKQYF
D: .; size: .; length: 16; V: TRBV28; J: TRBJ2-6; DNA: TGTGCCAGCAGTCCCCCCCAGGGTTCTGGGGCCAACGTCCTGACTTTC; CDR3: CASSPPQGSGANVLTF
D: TRBD1; size: .; length: 12; V: TRBV6-5; J: TRBJ1-2; DNA: TGTGCCAGCGGCACAGGGGGCGATGGCTACACCTTC; CDR3: CASGTGGDGYTF
D: .; size: .; length: 16; V: TRBV5-1; J: TRBJ2-3; DNA: TGCGCCAGCAGCGTGGGGACTGATACTAGCACAGATACGCAGTATTTT; CDR3: CASSVGTDTSTDTQYF
D: .; size: .; length: 14; V: TRBV28; J: TRBJ1-1; DNA: TGTGCCAGCAGTTCCCCTACAGGGTTGACTGAAGCTTTCTTT; CDR3: CASSSPTGLTEAFF
D: TRBD1; size: .; length: 13; V: TRBV5-1; J: TRBJ2-1; DNA: TGCGCCAGCAGGGCCAGGGGGTACAATGAGCAGTTCTTC; CDR3: CASRARGYNEQFF
D: TRBD1; size: few; length: 14; V: TRBV5-4; J: TRBJ1-5; DNA: TGTGCCAGCAGCTTACAGGGGGCAGGTCAGCCCCAGCATTTT; CDR3: CASSLQGAGQPQHF
D: .; size: once; length: 14; V: TRBV7-9; J: TRBJ2-5; DNA: TGTGCCAGCAGCCCTAGGTGGAGAGGGGAGACCCAGTACTTC; CDR3: CASSPRWRGETQYF
D: .; size: .; length: 12; V: TRBV6-6; J: TRBJ1-5; DNA: TGTGCCAGCACTCAGGGGAATCAGCCCCAGCATTTT; CDR3: CASTQGNQPQHF
D: .; size: .; length: 14; V: TRBV27; J: TRBJ1-5; DNA: TGTGCCAGCTGGGGACTCTATAGCAATCAGCCCCAGCATTTT; CDR3: CASWGLYSNQPQHF
D: TRBD2; size: .; length: 16; V: TRBV4-2; J: TRBJ2-3; DNA: TGTGCCAGCAGCCCCGTTAGCGGGATGATCACAGATACGCAGTATTTT; CDR3: CASSPVSGMITDTQYF
D: .; size: .; length: 14; V: TRBV5-6; J: TRBJ1-4; DNA: TGTGCCAGCAGCTTGAAAGGGGTGGATGAAAAACTGTTTTTT; CDR3: CASSLKGVDEKLFF
D: .; size: .; length: 12; V: TRBV30; J: TRBJ1-4; DNA: TGTGCCTGGACAGGTGGGAGCGGAAAACTGTTTTTT; CDR3: CAWTGGSGKLFF
D: .; size: .; length: 15; V: TRBV6-4; J: TRBJ2-1; DNA: TGTGCCAGCAGTGACTCTAGCGGCTCCTACAATGAGCAGTTCTTC; CDR3: CASSDSSGSYNEQFF
D: .; size: .; length: 15; V: TRBV15; J: TRBJ2-3; DNA: TGTGCCACCAGCAGAGTCGTCCTGGAGGCAGATACGCAGTATTTT; CDR3: CATSRVVLEADTQYF
D: .; size: .; length: 15; V: TRBV28; J: TRBJ2-7; DNA: TGTGCCAGCAGTTTCGGTGGTGGGAGGTCCTACGAGCAGTACTTC; CDR3: CASSFGGGRSYEQYF
D: TRBD2; size: .; length: 13; V: TRBV2; J: TRBJ2-7; DNA: TGTGCCAGCACCCTAGCGGGAGCCTACGAGCAGTACTTC; CDR3: CASTLAGAYEQYF
D: .; size: .; length: 13; V: TRBV5-1; J: TRBJ1-1; DNA: TGCGCCAGCAGAAAGCACTCGGATTTCGGGGCTTTCTTT; CDR3: CASRKHSDFGAFF
D: .; size: .; length: 14; V: TRBV9; J: TRBJ2-7; DNA: TGTGCCAGCAGCCCCTGGGACACTAACTACGAGCAGTACTTC; CDR3: CASSPWDTNYEQYF
D: .; size: .; length: 12; V: TRBV29-1; J: TRBJ2-7; DNA: TGCAGCGCCGGACAGCGAGCCTACGAGCAGTACTTC; CDR3: CSAGQRAYEQYF
D: .; size: .; length: 15; V: TRBV2; J: TRBJ2-7; DNA: TGTGCCAGCACCCTTCTACCGGGTGAAGGCTACGAGCAGTACTTC; CDR3: CASTLLPGEGYEQYF
D: TRBD2; size: .; length: 18; V: TRBV27; J: TRBJ2-2; DNA: TGTGCCAGCAGTTTAGGTAGCGGGAGGGCCGGAGGCACCGGGGAGCTGTTTTTT; CDR3: CASSLGSGRAGGTGELFF
D: .; size: .; length: 16; V: TRBV7-3; J: TRBJ2-7; DNA: TGTGCCAGCAGCTTAACCTCCTCAGACGGGTCCTACGAGCAGTACTTC; CDR3: CASSLTSSDGSYEQYF
D: TRBD1; size: few; length: 16; V: TRBV18; J: TRBJ1-4; DNA: TGTGCCAGCTCACCACCGGGGACAGATCTTAATGAAAAACTGTTTTTT; CDR3: CASSPPGTDLNEKLFF
D: .; size: .; length: 12; V: TRBV2; J: TRBJ2-7; DNA: TGTGCCAGCAGTCAGGAACGGCACGAGCAGTACTTC; CDR3: CASSQERHEQYF
D: .; size: .; length: 12; V: TRBV30; J: TRBJ2-7; DNA: TGTGCCCGGTGGGGGGTTCGGGGCGAGCAGTACTTC; CDR3: CARWGVRGEQYF